These 32 T cell receptor beta chains were all obtained from the same sample, sequenced in a study of blood T cell repertoires in COVID-19. Libraries were prepared by immunoSEQ multiplex PCR; TCRdb keeps only in-frame clonotypes and omits some of them. The table lists about 100,000 clones, more than 75% of them singletons, with 15% to 20% in the top ten. Sequenced material: peripheral blood. Receptors originate from a human donor in a cohort sampled during active COVID-19.

The CDR3 sequence is CASSWRAPSGANVLTF. The DNA of the CDR3 is TGTGCCAGCAGCTGGAGAGCACCCTCTGGGGCCAACGTCCTGACTTTC. V gene TRBV5-6 combines with J gene TRBJ2-6; D call uncertain. Germline lookup yields CDR1 SGHDT and CDR2 YYEEEE. Trimming took off 3 bases at V and 0 bases at J, with 10 bases between the two ends. The CDR3 spans 16 residues. The full variable domain, rest sourced from reference TRBV5-6 and TRBJ2-6, is DAGVTQSPTHLIKTRGQQVTLRCSPKSGHDTVSWYQQALGQGPQFIFQYYEEEERQRGNFPDRFSGHQFPNYSSELNVNALLLGDSALYLCASSWRAPSGANVLTFGAGSRLTVL.

The DNA of the CDR3 is TGTGCCAGCAGCCAGACAGGGACGGAGGTGGACACTGAAGCTTTCTTT. Protein sequence: CASSQTGTEVDTEAFF. This chain connects TRBV7-2 to TRBJ1-1; 7 nucleotides align to TRBD1. CDR1 is SGHTA and CDR2 is FQGNSA in the germline V gene. After removal of 5 bases from V and 3 bases from J, the junction contained 12 bases not matched to a gene. This CDR3 has 16 residues.

In this sample, this clone turned up once. The V gene is TRBV7-3, the J gene TRBJ1-2, with unresolved D. The V gene's germline CDR1 is SGHTA and CDR2 FQGTGA. Trimming left V 6 bases short and J 8 bases short, with 13 bases between. The CDR3 runs 12 residues. The CDR3 reads CASRSTEEGYTF. Here the CDR3 DNA reads TGTGCCAGCAGGTCGACTGAGGAGGGCTACACCTTC.

This clone occurred a few times. This chain uses TRBV7-8 with TRBJ2-2; a weak D match, TRBD2 (5 bases). Germline V gene data show CDR1 as SGHVS and CDR2 as FQNEAQ. The CDR3 consists of 16 residues. Trimming pared 4 bases from V and 0 bases from J, leaving 12 bases between. CDR3 residues: CASSSPGYTNTGELFF. CDR3 DNA: TGTGCCAGCAGCTCCCCGGGGTATACGAACACCGGGGAGCTGTTTTTT.

This chain uses TRBV29-1 with TRBJ2-3, with D maybe TRBD2 (6 bases). Trimming took 0 bases from V and 6 from J, leaving 7 bases between them. This CDR3 has 12 residues. The V gene's germline CDR1 is SQVTM and CDR2 ANQGSEA. CDR3 in amino acids: CSVEEGGDTQYF. Here the CDR3 DNA reads TGCAGCGTTGAAGAGGGAGGCGATACGCAGTATTTT.

This sequence joins TRBV6-5 and TRBJ1-1, with D hard to call. Germline values: CDR1 MNHEY, CDR2 SVGAGI. The CDR3 loop spans 13 amino acids. Deletions cut 2 bases from V and 0 bases from J, with 4 bases between. The chain's CDR3 is CASSYDLNTEAFF. The CDR3 region has the DNA TGTGCCAGCAGTTACGACTTGAACACTGAAGCTTTCTTT.

The gene calls are TRBV18 and TRBJ2-7; 7 bases match TRBD2. The CDR3 spans 16 residues. CDR1 is KGHSH and CDR2 is LQKENI in the germline V gene. Trimming took 8 bases from V and 5 from J; bases not matched to a gene: 18. CDR3 in amino acids: CASVAEVAGIGHEQYF. As DNA, the CDR3 is TGTGCCAGCGTCGCGGAGGTAGCGGGCATTGGCCACGAGCAGTACTTC. The entire variable domain, with the rest obtained from reference TRBV18 and TRBJ2-7, is as follows: NAGVMQNPRHLVRRRGQEARLRCSPMKGHSHVYWYRQLPEEGLKFMVYLQKENIIDESGMPKERFSAEFPKEGPSILRIQQVVRGDSAAYFCASVAEVAGIGHEQYFGPGTRLTVT.

The rearrangement uses TRBV29-1 and TRBJ2-2; TRBD2 matches at 10 bases. The CDR3 consists of 15 residues. Germline loops: CDR1 SQVTM, CDR2 ANQGSEA. The V gene end was trimmed by 5 bases and the J gene end by 0 bases; junction bases not matched to a gene: 3. CDR3 protein: CSVSGTSANTGELFF. DNA for the CDR3: TGCAGCGTTTCCGGGACTAGCGCGAACACCGGGGAGCTGTTTTTT.

This chain connects TRBV19 to TRBJ1-1, with TRBD1 matching 7 bases. V was clipped by 4 bases and J by 6 bases; unmatched bases: 11. From germline, CDR1 is LNHDA and CDR2 SQIVND (reference sequence). CDR3 length: 15 residues. CDR3 nucleotides: TGTGCCAGTAGTACCCGACAGGGTTATCCGTCTGAAGCTTTCTTT. It codes for CASSTRQGYPSEAFF. Based on the CDR3 plus reference TRBV19 and TRBJ1-1, the full variable domain is DGGITQSPKYLFRKEGQNVTLSCEQNLNHDAMYWYRQDPGQGLRLIYYSQIVNDFQKGDIAEGYSVSREKKESFPLTVTSAQKNPTAFYLCASSTRQGYPSEAFFGQGTRLTVV.

This sequence joins TRBV28 and TRBJ1-5; D not resolved. V was trimmed by 2 bases and J by 1 base, leaving 9 bases between them. Germline V CDR1 and CDR2: MDHEN, SYDVKM. This CDR3 region has 15 residues. CDR3 sequence reads: CASSLVNLSNQPQHF. As DNA, the CDR3 is TGTGCCAGCAGTTTAGTCAACTTAAGCAATCAGCCCCAGCATTTT.

The chain links TRBV14 to TRBJ2-7; D uncertain. Trimming stripped 3 bases from V and 13 bases from J, with 16 bases between. The CDR3 sequence is 12 residues long. CDR1 is SGHDN, CDR2 FVKESK, per germline. The CDR3 coding sequence is TGTGCCAGCAGCCAGGCTTACCCCCCCCAATACTTC. As protein: CASSQAYPPQYF.

The chain joins TRBV6-1 to TRBJ2-7, with D perhaps TRBD2 (6 bases). Trimming stripped 3 bases from V and 6 bases from J, with 12 bases between. Germline V gene data show CDR1 as MNHNS and CDR2 as SASEGT. The CDR3 loop spans 13 amino acids. CDR3 nucleotide sequence: TGTGCCAGCAGTGAGGGGGGAGAGAGCGAGCAGTACTTC. Translating gives CASSEGGESEQYF.

The DNA of the CDR3 is TGTGCCAGCAGCTTAGCGGCCTCCTACAATGAGCAGTTCTTC. Amino acid sequence: CASSLAASYNEQFF. The chain has TRBV11-1 and TRBJ2-1; D call uncertain. The CDR3 totals 14 residues. Trimming left V 0 bases short and J 0 bases short, with 3 bases between. CDR1 and CDR2 (germline): SGHAT, FQDESV (reference sequence).

This chain uses TRBV7-7 with TRBJ2-1; 7 bases match TRBD2. The CDR3 is made up of 15 amino acids. The trim removed 7 bases at V and 8 bases at J, leaving 14 bases unmatched. Per germline, CDR1 SSHAT and CDR2 FNYEAQ (reference sequence). The CDR3 protein is CASMAGVGPFDEQFF. DNA of the CDR3: TGTGCCAGCATGGCGGGAGTTGGCCCTTTTGATGAGCAGTTCTTC.

This sequence joins TRBV7-9 and TRBJ2-5, with D possibly matching TRBD1 (6 bases). V was cut by 5 bases and J by 4 bases, with 14 bases left in between. Germline values: CDR1 SEHNR, CDR2 FQNEAQ (reference sequence). The CDR3 sequence is 14 residues long. The CDR3 protein is CASSPETGRETQYF. The CDR3 nucleotides are TGTGCCAGCAGCCCGGAGACAGGCCGAGAGACCCAGTACTTC.

V and J are TRBV2 and TRBJ2-1; possible D gene TRBD2, 6 bases. V was pared by 2 bases and J by 5 bases, with 10 bases between. Germline V gene sequence: CDR1 SNHLY, CDR2 FYNNEI. The CDR3 is 14 amino acids. The CDR3 DNA reads as TGTGCCAGCAGTGAATGGGACTCGCACAATGAGCAGTTCTTC. Protein: CASSEWDSHNEQFF.

J is TRBJ1-1 and V is TRBV19, with D unresolved. Trimming shortened V by 1 base and J by 1 base, and 4 bases separated the two germline ends. CDR1 is LNHDA and CDR2 is SQIVND in the germline V gene (reference sequence). The CDR3 spans 13 residues. CDR3 bases: TGTGCCAGTAGTATAGTCCAGAACACTGAAGCTTTCTTT. Amino acids: CASSIVQNTEAFF. Full variable domain (remainder filled in from reference TRBV19 and TRBJ1-1): DGGITQSPKYLFRKEGQNVTLSCEQNLNHDAMYWYRQDPGQGLRLIYYSQIVNDFQKGDIAEGYSVSREKKESFPLTVTSAQKNPTAFYLCASSIVQNTEAFFGQGTRLTVV.

This clone came up once. The rearrangement joins TRBV7-2 to TRBJ2-1; TRBD2 agrees at 10 bases. From germline, CDR1 is SGHTA and CDR2 FQGNSA. This CDR3 contains 17 residues. V gave up 1 base and J gave up 5 bases; unmatched junction bases: 8. The CDR3 sequence is CASSLVSAGGNDNEQFF. CDR3 DNA: TGTGCCAGCAGCTTAGTCTCAGCGGGAGGGAACGACAATGAGCAGTTCTTC.

V and J are TRBV12-5 and TRBJ2-7; 11 bases match TRBD1. The J segment lost 7 bases and the V segment lost 5 bases, leaving 7 bases of the junction unmatched. This CDR3 is built from 14 residues. Germline V gene lookup returns CDR1 LGHNT and CDR2 FRNRAP. The CDR3 reads CASGKGQGGGEQYF. Written as DNA, the CDR3 is TGTGCTAGTGGTAAGGGACAGGGGGGAGGAGAGCAGTACTTC. Full variable domain (outside the CDR3, taken from reference TRBV12-5 and TRBJ2-7): DARVTQTPRHKVTEMGQEVTMRCQPILGHNTVFWYRQTMMQGLELLAYFRNRAPLDDSGMPKDRFSAEMPDATLATLKIQPSEPRDSAVYFCASGKGQGGGEQYFGPGTRLTVT.

The chain couples TRBV6-5 to TRBJ2-1; D might be TRBD1 (5 bases). This CDR3 comprises 14 residues. Trimming stripped 6 bases from V and 1 base from J, with 10 bases between. Germline V gene data show CDR1 as MNHEY and CDR2 as SVGAGI. In DNA form, the CDR3 reads TGTGCCAGCAGAGAGACAGTATCCTACAATGAGCAGTTCTTC. Amino acid sequence: CASRETVSYNEQFF.

This chain connects TRBV11-3 to TRBJ2-1; D gene unclear. Trimming pared 2 bases from V and 8 bases from J, leaving 10 bases between. The CDR3 sequence is 13 residues long. Germline V gives CDR1 SGHNT, CDR2 YENEEA. CDR3 sequence reads: CASSLNQRHEQFF. CDR3 in DNA: TGTGCCAGCAGCTTAAATCAGAGGCATGAGCAGTTCTTC. Based on the CDR3 plus reference TRBV11-3 and TRBJ2-1, the full variable domain is EAGVVQSPRYKIIEKKQPVAFWCNPISGHNTLYWYLQNLGQGPELLIRYENEEAVDDSQLPKDRFSAERLKGVDSTLKIQPAELGDSAVYLCASSLNQRHEQFFGPGTRLTVL.

The rearrangement uses TRBV18 and TRBJ2-1; 12 bases line up with TRBD1. V dropped 5 bases and J dropped 7; count of bases not matched to a gene: 3. This CDR3 contains 14 residues. Per the germline V gene, CDR1 is KGHSH and CDR2 is LQKENI. This chain's CDR3 is CASSGTGGANEQFF. Here the CDR3 DNA reads TGTGCCAGCTCAGGGACAGGGGGCGCGAATGAGCAGTTCTTC.

Here the CDR3 DNA reads TGTGCCAGCAGCTTAGCACAGGGTAATTCACCCCTCCACTTT. It yields the protein CASSLAQGNSPLHF. V gene TRBV7-8 combines with J gene TRBJ1-6, with a tentative D call TRBD1 (6 bases). The germline gives CDR1 SGHVS, CDR2 FQNEAQ. The CDR3 spans 14 residues. The germline V and J ends were trimmed by 0 bases and 6 bases, with 6 bases remaining between them.

This chain connects TRBV9 to TRBJ2-3; 14 bases map to TRBD2. The V and J ends lost 3 bases and 4 bases, in that order; junction bases with no gene match: 13. Per germline, CDR1 SGDLS and CDR2 YYNGEE. This CDR3 is built from 19 residues. Written as DNA, the CDR3 is TGTGCCAGCAGCGAGGGACGAGCGGGACTAGCGGGAGTTGCAGATACGCAGTATTTT. This gives the protein CASSEGRAGLAGVADTQYF.

The rearrangement uses TRBV19 and TRBJ2-3, with 8 bases matching TRBD1. The J segment lost 3 bases and the V segment lost 7 bases, leaving 3 bases of the junction unmatched. CDR1 is LNHDA, CDR2 SQIVND, per germline (reference sequence). The CDR3 is 13 residues long. The CDR3 protein is CASNRGFTDTQYF. The CDR3 DNA reads as TGTGCCAGTAACAGGGGGTTTACAGATACGCAGTATTTT.

The V gene is TRBV11-2, the J gene TRBJ2-1; 8 bases fit TRBD2. The germline V gene has CDR1 SGHAT and CDR2 FQNNGV. Trimming cost V 1 base and J 7 bases; bases outside gene matches: 12. This CDR3 has 17 residues. This CDR3 reads CASSLAGERGIPNEQFF. CDR3 DNA: TGTGCCAGCAGCTTAGCGGGGGAGCGGGGGATACCTAATGAGCAGTTCTTC. The variable domain in full, completed from reference TRBV11-2 and TRBJ2-1, reads EAGVAQSPRYKIIEKRQSVAFWCNPISGHATLYWYQQILGQGPKLLIQFQNNGVVDDSQLPKDRFSAERLKGVDSTLKIQPAKLEDSAVYLCASSLAGERGIPNEQFFGPGTRLTVL.

Only a few counts were recorded for this clone. The CDR3 loop is CASSLTSGTSLSYEQYF. CDR3 DNA: TGCGCCAGCAGCTTGACTAGCGGGACCTCACTCTCCTACGAGCAGTACTTC. This chain links TRBV5-1 with TRBJ2-7; the match to TRBD2 covers 10 bases. The CDR3 has 17 residues. Trimming took 1 base from V and 0 from J; bases not matched to a gene: 7. CDR1 SGHRS and CDR2 YFSETQ come from the germline V gene. Full variable domain (missing parts from reference TRBV5-1 and TRBJ2-7): KAGVTQTPRYLIKTRGQQVTLSCSPISGHRSVSWYQQTPGQGLQFLFEYFSETQRNKGNFPGRFSGRQFSNSRSEMNVSTLELGDSALYLCASSLTSGTSLSYEQYFGPGTRLTVT.

The chain links TRBV27 to TRBJ1-3; 12 bases agree with TRBD1. Germline V gene lookup returns CDR1 MNHEY and CDR2 SMNVEV (reference sequence). The J segment lost 8 bases and the V segment lost 5 bases, leaving 4 bases of the junction unmatched. CDR3 length: 14 residues. The CDR3 nucleotides read TGTGCCAGCAGTCCGGGACAGGGGGCATACACCATATATTTT. Its translation: CASSPGQGAYTIYF.

The J gene is TRBJ2-7, the V gene TRBV3-1 (or the pseudogene TRBV3-2), with D maybe TRBD2 (5 bases). The CDR3 contains 14 residues. The V gene's germline CDR1 is LGHDT and CDR2 YNNKEL (reference sequence). V gave up 2 bases and J gave up 5 bases, with 13 bases separating them. CDR3 DNA: TGTGCCAGCAGCCAATTGGAGGACCATAACGAGCAGTACTTC. It codes for CASSQLEDHNEQYF.

This clone occurred once. The rearrangement uses TRBV9 and TRBJ2-1; TRBD2 matches 11 bases. The germline V gene encodes CDR1 SGDLS and CDR2 YYNGEE. The CDR3 is made up of 15 amino acids. Losses at the gene ends were 5 bases for V and 6 bases for J; bases not matched to a gene: 7. DNA for the CDR3: TGTGCCAGCAGTCGAGGACTAGCGGGTGGCAATGAGCAGTTCTTC. It is translated as CASSRGLAGGNEQFF.

This clone was seen many times. This sample also contains other DNA sequences that code for the same CDR3. The gene calls are TRBV7-9 and TRBJ1-6; 8 positions match TRBD1. Germline CDR1 is SEHNR and CDR2 is FQNEAQ (reference sequence). The V gene end was trimmed by 4 bases and the J gene end by 7 bases; junction bases not matched to a gene: 3. The length of the CDR3 is 14 residues. The CDR3 DNA follows: TGTGCCAGCAGCTCGGGACAGGAGAATTCACCCCTCCACTTT. Its translation is CASSSGQENSPLHF.

The chain uses TRBV6-1 and TRBJ2-3; D gene unclear. This CDR3 comprises 14 residues. CDR1 MNHNS and CDR2 SASEGT come from the germline V gene. The V end lost 4 bases, the J end lost 2 bases, and 10 bases lay between the germline ends. CDR3 nucleotides: TGTGCCAGCAGTGCTCTAGATCCCACAGATACGCAGTATTTT. Translation gives CASSALDPTDTQYF.